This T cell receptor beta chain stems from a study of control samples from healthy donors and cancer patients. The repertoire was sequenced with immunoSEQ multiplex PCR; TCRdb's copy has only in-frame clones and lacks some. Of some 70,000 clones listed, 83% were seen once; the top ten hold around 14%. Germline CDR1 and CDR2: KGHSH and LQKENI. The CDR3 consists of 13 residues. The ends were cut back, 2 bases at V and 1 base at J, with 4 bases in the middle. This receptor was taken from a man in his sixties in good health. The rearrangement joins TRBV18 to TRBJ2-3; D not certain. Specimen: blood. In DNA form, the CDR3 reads TGTGCCAGCTCACCAATGGGCACAGATACGCAGTATTTT. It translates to CASSPMGTDTQYF.